Presented here are 29 T cell receptor beta chains from one specimen sequenced in a study of blood T cell repertoires in COVID-19. The protocol was immunoSEQ multiplex PCR, while the TCRdb copy is restricted to in-frame clones and leaves out a portion. The table includes around 100,000 clones, more than 70% detected once. The sample taken for sequencing was peripheral blood. These receptors were collected from a woman aged 55-70 years with acute or convalescent COVID-19.

The chain recombines TRBV6-6 with TRBJ1-1; D gene unclear. The V gene's germline CDR1 is MNHNY and CDR2 SVGAGI (reference sequence). The CDR3 covers 11 residues. V was pared by 7 bases and J by 10 bases, with 13 bases between. CDR3 in DNA: TGTGCCAGCACCTCGGGTCTGCGAGCTTTCTTT. It translates to CASTSGLRAFF.

There are a few counts of this clone. The chain joins TRBV7-9 to TRBJ2-1; 11 bases match TRBD2. Unmatched junction bases numbered 4, after V lost 8 bases and J lost 7 bases. The germline V gene encodes CDR1 SEHNR and CDR2 FQNEAQ (reference sequence). The CDR3 is 13 amino acids. As DNA, the CDR3 is TGTGCCAGCGGCCGGACTAGCGGGAATGAGCAGTTCTTC. It is translated as CASGRTSGNEQFF.

This sequence joins TRBV12-3 or TRBV12-4 and TRBJ2-1, with 7 bases fitting TRBD2. This CDR3 has 12 amino acids. J was trimmed by 12 bases and V by 6 bases; bases with no gene match: 8. CDR3 DNA sequence: TGTGCCAGCAGCCCAGGCGGGGGAGTGCAGTTCTTC. Translation: CASSPGGGVQFF.

This clone was counted once. The CDR3, as DNA: TGTGCCAGCAGAGAGACAGGGGCGCACGGTGGCTACACCTTC. Amino acids: CASRETGAHGGYTF. V is TRBV25-1 and J is TRBJ1-2; 8 bases agree with TRBD1. The CDR3 has 14 amino acids. CDR1 and CDR2 (germline): MGHDK, SYGVNS. Unmatched junction bases numbered 10, after V lost 6 bases and J lost 7 bases.

This clone was seen only once. This chain connects TRBV20-1 to TRBJ1-4; D gene uncertain. CDR1 is DFQATT, CDR2 SNEGSKA, per germline (reference sequence). The CDR3 sequence is 12 residues long. V was cut by 3 bases and J by 10 bases, with 12 bases left in between. The CDR3 DNA is TGCAGTGCTAGTGATCGCGGGGTAAAACTGTTTTTT. Encoded protein: CSASDRGVKLFF.

This clone was detected once. Other nucleotide sequences from this sample produce the same CDR3. This chain connects TRBV2 to TRBJ2-2; TRBD1 agrees at 8 bases. Germline V gene data show CDR1 as SNHLY and CDR2 as FYNNEI. After removal of 10 bases from V and 7 bases from J, the junction contained 5 bases not matched to a gene. This CDR3 region has 12 residues. The CDR3: CATSGGGGELFF. DNA for the CDR3: TGTGCCACGTCAGGGGGCGGCGGGGAGCTGTTTTTT.

This chain joins TRBV6-6 and TRBJ1-4; D is unresolved. This CDR3 is built from 15 residues. CDR1 is MNHNY, CDR2 SVGAGI, per germline (reference sequence). The ends were cut back, 2 bases at V and 0 bases at J, with 7 bases in the middle. The CDR3 DNA reads as TGTGCCAGCAGTTACGTCCCTCCAACTAATGAAAAACTGTTTTTT. This sequence encodes CASSYVPPTNEKLFF.

A single count supports this clone. This sequence joins TRBV6-5 and TRBJ1-1; possible D gene TRBD1, 5 bases. Trimming shortened V by 6 bases and J by 5 bases, and 10 bases separated the two germline ends. Germline values: CDR1 MNHEY, CDR2 SVGAGI. The CDR3 totals 12 residues. The CDR3 spells CASRVGGTEAFF. The CDR3, as DNA: TGTGCCAGCAGAGTGGGGGGGACTGAAGCTTTCTTT.

This sequence joins TRBV5-1 and TRBJ1-1; 7 bases line up with TRBD1. This CDR3 is 15 amino acids long. J gave up 4 bases and V 4 bases, and 10 bases lay outside the gene matches. The germline V gene has CDR1 SGHRS and CDR2 YFSETQ. The CDR3 bases are TGCGCCAGCAGCGTACCGACAGGGACGGGCACTGAAGCTTTCTTT. Translating it yields CASSVPTGTGTEAFF.

The chain employs TRBV24-1 and TRBJ2-3; possible D gene TRBD1, 6 bases. V gave up 0 bases and J gave up 1 base, with 10 bases separating them. This CDR3 comprises 16 residues. Germline assignment: CDR1 KGHDR and CDR2 SFDVKD. CDR3 region: CATSDLSKGGTDTQYF. DNA for the CDR3: TGTGCCACCAGTGATTTGTCGAAGGGGGGCACAGATACGCAGTATTTT.

This clone was seen a single time. The gene calls are TRBV25-1 and TRBJ2-2; weak D call: TRBD1 (5 bases). The CDR3 has 13 amino acids. The germline V gene encodes CDR1 MGHDK and CDR2 SYGVNS. V lost 3 bases and J lost 7, with 9 bases in between. The CDR3 DNA follows: TGTGCCAGCAGTGACAGGGTGAACGGGGAGCTGTTTTTT. Residues: CASSDRVNGELFF.

J is TRBJ1-5 and V is TRBV28, with D hard to call. Looked up from germline, CDR1 is MDHEN and CDR2 is SYDVKM. Trimming stripped 7 bases from V and 1 base from J, with 14 bases between. This CDR3 is 15 amino acids long. The CDR3 DNA follows: TGTGCCAGCACCCCCCTGAGGATAAGCAATCAGCCCCAGCATTTT. Its translation: CASTPLRISNQPQHF.

The chain links TRBV15 to TRBJ1-3; weak D call: TRBD1 (6 bases). Germline lookup yields CDR1 LNHNV and CDR2 YYDKDF (reference sequence). CDR3 length equals 14 residues. V lost 3 bases to trimming and J lost 6 bases, with 12 bases between them. The CDR3 region has the DNA TGTGCCACCAGCAGGGGGGCAGCATCAAACACCATATATTTT. Protein: CATSRGAASNTIYF.

Concerning this clone: As the CDR3 is not closed by the conserved phenylalanine or tryptophan, this likely results from a read error. No DNA is shown, since the ends of the CDR3 on it are uncertain; the CDR3 is the one TCRdb lists. The chain employs TRBV6-6 and TRBJ1-2. The CDR3 has 12 residues if both end residues are counted. Per the germline V gene, CDR1 is MNHNY and CDR2 is SVGAGI (reference sequence). CDR3 amino acids: CASSDPGSSSAV.

Notes on this clone: The same CDR3 can be traced to other DNA sequences in this sample. The genes are TRBV28 and TRBJ1-3; D ambiguous. Trimming pared 6 bases from V and 4 bases from J, leaving 16 bases between. Germline assignment: CDR1 MDHEN and CDR2 SYDVKM. The CDR3 has 15 amino acids. The CDR3, as DNA: TGTGCCAGCAGATCCGGACTGGGAGACGGAAACACCATATATTTT. Residues: CASRSGLGDGNTIYF.

Comments on this clone: At the DNA level, this CDR3 is encoded by other sequences in the same sample as well. The V call is TRBV19, the J call TRBJ2-1; TRBD2 matches 8 bases. The CDR3 contains 15 residues. The germline V gene encodes CDR1 LNHDA and CDR2 SQIVND (reference sequence). V shed 5 bases, J shed 0 bases, and the junction held 3 bases outside the gene matches. The CDR3 coding sequence is TGTGCCAGTAGTTTGAGCGGGAGCTCCTACAATGAGCAGTTCTTC. As protein: CASSLSGSSYNEQFF.

Relative to its sample, this clone is large. The chain uses TRBV27 and TRBJ2-2; 8 nucleotides match TRBD2. V trimming: 6 bases; J trimming: 1 base; junction bases outside the gene matches: 16. This CDR3 is built from 19 residues. CDR1 is MNHEY and CDR2 is SMNVEV in the germline V gene (reference sequence). CDR3 protein: CASSPLWTSPSGNTGELFF. Written as DNA, the CDR3 is TGTGCCAGCAGCCCCCTTTGGACTAGCCCCTCGGGGAACACCGGGGAGCTGTTTTTT.

This sequence joins TRBV18 and TRBJ1-1, with TRBD1 as a possible D gene (6 bases). The CDR3 has 15 residues. V lost 2 bases and J lost 5, with 15 bases in between. Per germline, CDR1 KGHSH and CDR2 LQKENI. For the CDR3, the DNA is TGTGCCAGCTCACCAGATCAGGGGTGGAGAACTGAAGCTTTCTTT. It yields the protein CASSPDQGWRTEAFF.

V gene TRBV19 combines with J gene TRBJ2-3; tentative D call: TRBD2 (6 bases). There are 19 residues in the CDR3. The ends were cut back, 10 bases at V and 2 bases at J, with 31 bases in the middle. Germline lookup yields CDR1 LNHDA and CDR2 SQIVND (reference sequence). CDR3 in amino acids: CAKKNKLLGGVPSTDTQYF. The CDR3 DNA sequence: TGTGCCAAAAAGAATAAACTCTTGGGGGGAGTCCCCTCCACAGATACGCAGTATTTT.

V and J are TRBV29-1 and TRBJ2-1; 13 nucleotides agree with TRBD2. With 2 bases clipped from V and 9 bases from J, the junction kept 13 bases outside the gene matches. CDR3 size: 17 residues. Germline V gene sequence: CDR1 SQVTM, CDR2 ANQGSEA. In DNA form, the CDR3 reads TGCAGCGTTGAAAAGCCAGGGGGAACTAGCGGGAGGGGTGAGCAGTTCTTC. This gives the protein CSVEKPGGTSGRGEQFF.

The chain employs TRBV19 and TRBJ1-1; D possibly corresponds to TRBD1 (6 bases). The CDR3 is 16 residues long. V was trimmed by 3 bases and J by 8 bases, leaving 22 bases between them. Germline loops: CDR1 LNHDA, CDR2 SQIVND (reference sequence). The CDR3 DNA reads as TGTGCCAGTAGTATTGGCCACAGGGTTGTATTGAGGGAAGCTTTCTTT. This encodes CASSIGHRVVLREAFF.

This chain uses TRBV5-1 with TRBJ1-4, with TRBD1 identical over 10 bases. CDR1 SGHRS and CDR2 YFSETQ come from the germline V gene. This CDR3 is 15 amino acids long. V was pared by 3 bases and J by 7 bases, with 6 bases of the junction left unmatched. CDR3 in amino acids: CASSSLTGGVEKLFF. DNA for the CDR3: TGCGCCAGCAGCTCACTGACAGGGGGCGTTGAAAAACTGTTTTTT.

The V and J genes are TRBV6-6 and TRBJ1-4; D is uncertain. This CDR3 is built from 17 residues. V lost 5 bases, J lost 7 bases, and 23 bases lay in between. The germline CDR1 and CDR2 sequences are MNHNY and SVGAGI (reference sequence). The CDR3 nucleotides are TGTGCCAGCAGTCCACTTCCAGACCGGGAGGATAGTGAAAAACTGTTTTTT. The encoded protein is CASSPLPDREDSEKLFF.

The J gene is TRBJ2-7, the V gene TRBV6-6; perhaps TRBD2 as D (6 bases). V gave up 6 bases and J gave up 4 bases, with 13 bases separating them. The CDR3 is 13 residues long. Germline CDR1 and CDR2: MNHNY and SVGAGI (reference sequence). For the CDR3, the DNA is TGTGCCAGCAGACCGGGACTCACATACGAGCAGTACTTC. It translates to CASRPGLTYEQYF.

The rearrangement joins TRBV3-1 (or the pseudogene TRBV3-2) to TRBJ2-1, with 7 bases identical to TRBD1. J was trimmed by 0 bases and V by 2 bases; bases with no gene match: 7. CDR1 is LGHDT and CDR2 is YNNKEL in the germline V gene (reference sequence). CDR3 length: 17 amino acids. DNA for the CDR3: TGTGCCAGCAGCCAATATCCGACAGGGAGCTCCTACAATGAGCAGTTCTTC. This sequence encodes CASSQYPTGSSYNEQFF.

The J gene is TRBJ1-2, the V gene TRBV27; 9 nucleotides agree with TRBD1. Germline V gene sequence: CDR1 MNHEY, CDR2 SMNVEV (reference sequence). The CDR3 loop spans 17 amino acids. J was trimmed by 2 bases and V by 5 bases; bases with no gene match: 12. The CDR3, as DNA: TGTGCCAGCAGTCCAGGGACAGGGAGGCCGATAAACTATGGCTACACCTTC. Translated, it gives CASSPGTGRPINYGYTF.

The chain combines TRBV6-5 with TRBJ2-5, with TRBD2 identical over 9 bases. This CDR3 comprises 15 residues. Germline V gene sequence: CDR1 MNHEY, CDR2 SVGAGI. J lost 0 bases, V lost 7 bases, and 6 bases had no gene match. CDR3 nucleotide sequence: TGTGCCAGCAAGACTAGCGGAGCGTACCAAGAGACCCAGTACTTC. This sequence encodes CASKTSGAYQETQYF.

This chain links TRBV2 with TRBJ2-7; TRBD1 aligns across 7 bases. The germline gives CDR1 SNHLY, CDR2 FYNNEI. After removal of 6 bases from V and 5 bases from J, the junction contained 10 bases not matched to a gene. The CDR3 consists of 14 residues. DNA for the CDR3: TGTGCCAGCAGGTCGACAGGGACGGTCCACGAGCAGTACTTC. Its protein is CASRSTGTVHEQYF.

In its sample, this clone was seen a few times. The chain has TRBV7-2 and TRBJ1-5; tentatively, D is TRBD1 (5 bases). Trimming stripped 1 base from V and 6 bases from J, with 7 bases between. Germline V gives CDR1 SGHTA, CDR2 FQGNSA. The CDR3 length is 13 residues. The CDR3 is CASSLDGGQPQHF. DNA of the CDR3: TGTGCCAGCAGCTTAGACGGGGGTCAGCCCCAGCATTTT.